This entry features one TCR beta chain sequence. What antigen it recognizes has not been identified. No base quality information exists; no much larger clone differs at one position. Donors formed part of the validation cohort, which comprised 120 subjects and was distinct from the first cohort of several hundred subjects. The library was generated by the immunoSEQ multiplex PCR assay. The original pipeline was this. A statistical classification framework was built to diagnose cytomegalovirus status from the catalog of TCR beta chain sequences. The source is immuneACCESS, and TCRdb retained only in-frame sequences with V and J called. Part of the clones is not carried over; for the studies checked, unresolved V genes explain less than half of this, and the remainder is unexplained. V, J and clone size are taken as reported in that table, and D and trimming were inferred from the DNA itself. The sample table shows under 400,000 clones, and around 90% are seen once. The ten most abundant clones make up around 0.88% of the sample.

The source of the sample is a study of cytomegalovirus exposure and HLA in healthy donors (dated by TCRdb to the late 2010s). For context, the study as a whole: A later analysis indicated that the 90 to 150 validation repertoires were generated on the platform also employed for the roughly 650 repertoires of the first cohort. The study aimed to test whether signatures of past pathogen exposure could be identified by cataloging public T cell receptors. A separate validation cohort of roughly 130 different subjects was used in addition to the approximately 610-subject first cohort. High-throughput TCR immunosequencing, statistical association of individual TCRs with disease status, and machine learning were combined to predict cytomegalovirus infection status.

From the germline V gene, CDR1 is SGHTS and CDR2 is YDEGEE. The CDR3 runs 14 amino acids, cysteine and phenylalanine included. The retained sequence is limited to the CDR3, 42 bases, with the frame set at the first base. V is pared back by 6 bases and J by 1 base, with 11 bases lying between the germline termini. Findings and caveats that apply to the study as a whole: A total of about 150 TCR beta chains were listed by the study as associated with cytomegalovirus. Cytomegalovirus status was reported to be diagnosed by the classifier with high specificity and sensitivity in both the original and validation cohorts. The authors suggested that the approach could potentially be extended to other disease states and immunological phenotypes. A later analysis had no HLA typing for the validation cohort, so co-occurrence there was scored across all 120 or so repertoires. A later analysis found that TCRs clustered in the first cohort also tended to co-occur in the 95 to 150 validation repertoires, with 94% of cluster scores above 0. Most TCR sequences were observed very rarely across donors, whereas some public TCRs were present in many individuals. In vitro tests confirmed that a few of the cytomegalovirus-associated TCR beta chains recognize cytomegalovirus antigens.

The sequence joins TRBV5-8 to TRBJ2-1; D gene: possibly TRBD1, on 6 matching bases. The receptor's source is a man aged 25 to 40 in good health and CMV-seronegative. The material sequenced was PBMCs. CDR3 reads: CASIQTGSYNEQFF. The base sequence is TGTGCCAGCATCCAGACAGGATCCTACAATGAGCAGTTCTTC.